Below are 12 T cell receptor beta chains sequenced from a single sample in a study of tissue T cells after allogeneic stem cell transplantation. Measured with immunoSEQ multiplex PCR; TCRdb has only the in-frame clones, and not every one. The table lists about 3,900 clones, just under 75% of them singletons, with about a tenth in the top ten. This sample comprised left colon tissue, obtained at autopsy. The source is a woman between 18 and 50 years old with breast cancer.

The chain joins TRBV12-5 to TRBJ1-1; D gene unclear. CDR1 and CDR2 from the germline V gene are LGHNT and FRNRAP. Deletions cut 3 bases from V and 4 bases from J, with 9 bases between. There are 13 residues in the CDR3. CDR3 loop: CASGFHGVTEAFF. The CDR3 DNA reads TGTGCTAGTGGTTTTCACGGGGTCACTGAAGCTTTCTTT. Using reference TRBV12-5 and TRBJ1-1 for the parts outside the CDR3, the full variable domain is DARVTQTPRHKVTEMGQEVTMRCQPILGHNTVFWYRQTMMQGLELLAYFRNRAPLDDSGMPKDRFSAEMPDATLATLKIQPSEPRDSAVYFCASGFHGVTEAFFGQGTRLTVV.

V is TRBV7-9 and J is TRBJ2-3; D gene ambiguous. V was trimmed by 5 bases and J by 2 bases, leaving 5 bases between them. This CDR3 is 12 amino acids long. Germline-derived CDR1 and CDR2 are SEHNR and FQNEAQ (reference sequence). CDR3 amino acids: CASSGDTDTQYF. For the CDR3, the DNA is TGTGCCAGCAGCGGGGACACAGATACGCAGTATTTT.

This clone has only a few counts. The V and J genes are TRBV3-1 (or the pseudogene TRBV3-2) and TRBJ1-6; possible D gene TRBD1, 5 bases. V lost 2 bases and J 0 bases, leaving 5 bases between the germline ends. CDR3 length equals 15 residues. Germline-derived CDR1 and CDR2 are LGHDT and YNNKEL (reference sequence). CDR3 sequence (DNA): TGTGCCAGCAGCCAAAGGGGCTCCTATAATTCACCCCTCCACTTT. Translation gives CASSQRGSYNSPLHF.

In DNA form, the CDR3 reads TGTGCCAGCAGCCAAGGGTCCATTCAGTACTTC. Its translation is CASSQGSIQYF. This chain uses TRBV4-2 with TRBJ2-4; unclear D gene. The CDR3 has 11 residues. Germline V gene data show CDR1 as LGHNA and CDR2 as YNFKEQ. Trimming cost V 1 base and J 9 bases, with 4 bases left between them.

This chain joins TRBV3-1 (or the pseudogene TRBV3-2) and TRBJ1-2; possibly TRBD1 for D (6 bases). CDR3 length equals 14 residues. Germline V gene lookup returns CDR1 LGHDT and CDR2 YNNKEL (reference sequence). V was shortened by 4 bases and J by 4 bases, with 13 bases between the two germline ends. The CDR3 loop reads CASSRSQGGYGYTF. The CDR3 DNA is TGTGCCAGCAGCCGTTCACAGGGAGGCTATGGCTACACCTTC.

This chain connects TRBV30 to TRBJ1-1; no reliable D call. The germline CDR1 and CDR2 sequences are GTSNPN and SVGIG (reference sequence). Trimming pared 1 base from V and 1 base from J, leaving 13 bases between. CDR3 size: 15 residues. This CDR3 reads CAWSGQLEGNTEAFF. CDR3 DNA: TGTGCCTGGAGTGGACAACTCGAGGGGAACACTGAAGCTTTCTTT.

The chain has TRBV5-1 and TRBJ2-1; TRBD2 agrees at 12 bases. Germline CDR1 and CDR2: SGHRS and YFSETQ. This CDR3 region has 14 residues. The trim removed 4 bases at V and 10 bases at J, leaving 6 bases unmatched. CDR3 sequence (DNA): TGCGCCAGCAGCATCGGACTAGCGGGGAAAGAGCAGTTCTTC. Its translation is CASSIGLAGKEQFF.

The genes are TRBV21-1 and TRBJ2-5; the DNA was not used to check the table's D call, TRBD2. TRBV21-1 is a known pseudogene. The CDR3 is 12 amino acids. CDR3 protein: CASSKMRETQYF. As DNA, the CDR3 is TGTGCCAGCAGCAAAATGAGGGAGACCCAGTACTTC.

This sequence joins TRBV27 and TRBJ1-4; D remains ambiguous. This CDR3 contains 16 residues. V lost 0 bases to trimming and J lost 4 bases, with 12 bases between them. Germline loops: CDR1 MNHEY, CDR2 SMNVEV (reference sequence). CDR3 sequence: CASSLSLAGLNEKLFF. DNA of the CDR3: TGTGCCAGCAGTTTATCGTTGGCAGGCCTTAATGAAAAACTGTTTTTT.

CDR3 loop: CASSSSSTGELFF. In DNA, the CDR3 is TGCGCCAGCAGCTCATCGAGTACCGGGGAGCTGTTTTTT. The chain carries TRBV5-1 and TRBJ2-2, with unresolved D. Trimming shortened V by 3 bases and J by 5 bases, and 8 bases separated the two germline ends. This CDR3 spans 13 amino acids. CDR1 is SGHRS, CDR2 YFSETQ, per germline.

This clone was seen more than once but under ten times. This sequence joins TRBV7-9 and TRBJ1-4; possible D gene TRBD1, 5 bases. The V end was cut by 2 bases, the J end by 5 bases, with 9 bases between. Germline assignment: CDR1 SEHNR and CDR2 FQNEAQ (reference sequence). The CDR3 runs 14 residues. The CDR3 protein is CASSLRGTNEKLFF. As DNA, the CDR3 is TGTGCCAGCAGCTTAAGGGGTACAAATGAAAAACTGTTTTTT.

The V and J genes are TRBV24-1 and TRBJ2-3; possible D gene TRBD1, 6 bases. The ends were cut back, 10 bases at V and 2 bases at J, with 27 bases in the middle. There are 18 residues in the CDR3. CDR1 KGHDR and CDR2 SFDVKD come from the germline V gene. CDR3 DNA: TGTGCCACGCCTAACAGGGAGTTTAAAGTGTTATTCACAGATACGCAGTATTTT. Residues: CATPNREFKVLFTDTQYF.